The 5 T cell receptor beta chains reported below all come from one sample, sequenced in a study of patients and donors after allogeneic stem cell transplantation. TCRdb called the RT-PCR reads again in MiXCR, with one record for every CDR3 protein. The table shows about a million distinct CDR3 sequences, with about 20% occurring only once. Sequencing was performed on blood, either unsorted or a sorted T cell fraction (not recorded which). Source of these receptors: a human donor who was either an allogeneic HSCT recipient or a stem cell or donor lymphocyte infusion donor (not recorded which). It is not recorded whose cells these are; they may come from a transplant donor.

The rearrangement links TRBV9 to TRBJ2-2; D ambiguous. CDR3 length equals 14 residues. The V end was cut by 3 bases, the J end by 5 bases, with 11 bases between. From germline, CDR1 is SGDLS and CDR2 YYNGEE. CDR3 DNA sequence: TGTGCCAGCAGCGAGGCTACCTTTACCGGGGAGCTGTTTTTT. Its protein product is CASSEATFTGELFF.

V usage is TRBV11-2 and J usage is TRBJ1-4; possible D gene TRBD1, 5 bases. The V gene's germline CDR1 is SGHAT and CDR2 FQNNGV. V gave up 2 bases and J gave up 4 bases, with 11 bases separating them. The CDR3 is 15 residues long. The CDR3 sequence: CASSLRGLNNEKLFF. CDR3 coding DNA: TGTGCCAGCAGCTTACGGGGCCTGAATAATGAAAAACTGTTTTTT.

This clonotype came up many times. The CDR3 DNA reads TGTGCCATCAGTGAGTCGGACCTTAAGGAGACCTACGAGCAGTACTTC. Translated: CAISESDLKETYEQYF. This chain uses TRBV10-3 with TRBJ2-7; D ambiguous. The CDR3 has 16 residues. Germline CDR1 reads ENHRY; CDR2 reads SYGVKD. V was clipped by 0 bases and J by 2 bases, with 14 bases between them.

There are a few counts of this clonotype. The genes are TRBV15 and TRBJ1-6; the match to TRBD1 covers 8 bases. The CDR3 consists of 18 residues. From germline, CDR1 is LNHNV and CDR2 YYDKDF (reference sequence). V was pared by 0 bases and J by 8 bases, with 12 bases of the junction left unmatched. CDR3 nucleotide sequence: TGTGCCACCAGCAGAGATTACGGACCCGGGACAGGAGATTCACCCCTCCACTTT. Translating gives CATSRDYGPGTGDSPLHF. Filled out from reference TRBV15 and TRBJ1-6, the complete variable domain reads DAMVIQNPRYQVTQFGKPVTLSCSQTLNHNVMYWYQQKSSQAPKLLFHYYDKDFNNEADTPDNFQSRRPNTSFCFLDIRSPGLGDTAMYLCATSRDYGPGTGDSPLHFGNGTRLTVT.

V and J are TRBV3-1 and TRBJ1-3, with TRBD1 identical over 7 bases. The V gene's germline CDR1 is LGHDT and CDR2 YNNKEL (reference sequence). There are 15 residues in the CDR3. The V segment lost 0 bases and the J segment 3 bases; nucleotides outside the gene matches: 2. DNA of the CDR3: TGTGCCAGCAGCCAAGATGCAGGGGGTGGAAACACCATATATTTT. Protein: CASSQDAGGGNTIYF.